One and the same sample provided the 23 T cell receptor beta chains below, sequenced in a study of blood T cell repertoires in COVID-19. TCRdb's copy holds only in-frame clones and misses some; the assay was immunoSEQ multiplex PCR. The sample includes about 120,000 clones, roughly 79% of them seen just once. Sequences were obtained from peripheral blood. The source is a man aged 65-85 years with active or convalescent COVID-19.

This clone occurred once. The gene calls are TRBV3-1 (or the pseudogene TRBV3-2) and TRBJ2-5; weak D call: TRBD1 (5 bases). Germline values: CDR1 LGHDT, CDR2 YNNKEL (reference sequence). The CDR3 extends over 13 amino acids. The V end was cut by 10 bases, the J end by 5 bases, with 17 bases between. The CDR3 region is CATERQGWETQYF. DNA of the CDR3: TGTGCCACCGAGCGTCAGGGCTGGGAGACCCAGTACTTC.

This clone came up a few times. The chain links TRBV5-1 to TRBJ2-1; D is unclear. Germline CDR1 SGHRS, CDR2 YFSETQ. V was cut by 4 bases and J by 9 bases, with 11 bases left in between. This CDR3 contains 12 residues. In nucleotides, the CDR3 is TGCGCCAGCAGCGCCCAGTTTGGTGAGCAGTTCTTC. It encodes CASSAQFGEQFF.

In this sample, this clone turned up a few times. The chain uses TRBV6-2 or TRBV6-3 and TRBJ2-7; D might be TRBD2 (6 bases). V was clipped by 6 bases and J by 5 bases, with 20 bases between them. CDR1 MNHEY and CDR2 SVGEGT come from the germline V gene. CDR3 length equals 15 residues. As DNA, the CDR3 is TGTGCCAGCAGCTCTCCGGGACCCCCGGGGGACGAGCAGTACTTC. This encodes CASSSPGPPGDEQYF.

The DNA for the CDR3 is TGCGCCAGCAGCCCCGAAGGGAGTAGCAATCAGCCCCAGCATTTT. It encodes CASSPEGSSNQPQHF. The gene calls are TRBV5-1 and TRBJ1-5; no clear D. Trimming shortened V by 4 bases and J by 0 bases, and 11 bases separated the two germline ends. The CDR3 runs 15 residues. The germline gives CDR1 SGHRS, CDR2 YFSETQ.

The CDR3 here is CASSLASGRAYGNTIYF. DNA for the CDR3: TGTGCCAGCAGCTTAGCTTCCGGCAGGGCATATGGAAACACCATATATTTT. This rearrangement joins TRBV7-8 to TRBJ1-3, with D tentatively TRBD1 (5 bases). Looked up from germline, CDR1 is SGHVS and CDR2 is FQNEAQ. V shed 0 bases and J shed 3 bases, with 15 bases lying between them. There are 17 residues in the CDR3.

The genes are TRBV3-1 (or the pseudogene TRBV3-2) and TRBJ1-1; unclear D gene. Germline values: CDR1 LGHDT, CDR2 YNNKEL (reference sequence). Trimming removed 1 base at V and 2 bases at J, with 8 bases between. The CDR3 loop spans 14 amino acids. CDR3 nucleotides: TGTGCCAGCAGCCAAGGGGGAGGAAACACTGAAGCTTTCTTT. Translating gives CASSQGGGNTEAFF.

J is TRBJ2-1 and V is TRBV15, with D perhaps matching TRBD1 (7 bases). Germline CDR1 reads LNHNV; CDR2 reads YYDKDF (reference sequence). V was cut by 0 bases and J by 9 bases, with 15 bases left in between. The CDR3 is 15 amino acids. DNA for the CDR3: TGTGCCACCAGCAGAGATCGTGGAGGGGGCGCTGAGCAGTTCTTC. Translating it yields CATSRDRGGGAEQFF.

V usage is TRBV7-2 and J usage is TRBJ1-6, with unresolved D. Germline CDR1 is SGHTA and CDR2 is FQGNSA. The CDR3 sequence is 15 residues long. V was shortened by 0 bases and J by 8 bases, with 11 bases between the two germline ends. CDR3 loop: CASSLAYGIDSPLHF. Here the CDR3 DNA reads TGTGCCAGCAGCTTAGCGTACGGGATCGATTCACCCCTCCACTTT.

The CDR3 here is CASSPRTGEFSTEAFF. The CDR3, as DNA: TGTGCCAGCTCACCGCGGACAGGGGAGTTTAGCACTGAAGCTTTCTTT. The chain couples TRBV18 to TRBJ1-1, with 9 bases matching TRBD1. J lost 4 bases, V lost 3 bases, and 9 bases had no gene match. Per the germline V gene, CDR1 is KGHSH and CDR2 is LQKENI. This CDR3 is built from 16 residues. Combining the CDR3 with reference TRBV18 and TRBJ1-1 gives the whole variable domain NAGVMQNPRHLVRRRGQEARLRCSPMKGHSHVYWYRQLPEEGLKFMVYLQKENIIDESGMPKERFSAEFPKEGPSILRIQQVVRGDSAAYFCASSPRTGEFSTEAFFGQGTRLTVV.

This clone was detected only a few times. The chain is built from TRBV11-2 and TRBJ2-7; 7 bases are shared with TRBD2. The V gene end was trimmed by 0 bases and the J gene end by 3 bases; junction bases not matched to a gene: 8. This CDR3 spans 16 amino acids. The germline V gene encodes CDR1 SGHAT and CDR2 FQNNGV. The CDR3 loop reads CASSLDGGLGNYEQYF. CDR3 DNA: TGTGCCAGCAGCTTAGATGGAGGACTAGGGAACTACGAGCAGTACTTC.

The genes are TRBV18 and TRBJ1-5; TRBD1 aligns across 7 bases. The germline V gene encodes CDR1 KGHSH and CDR2 LQKENI. V trimming: 1 base; J trimming: 1 base; junction bases outside the gene matches: 10. The CDR3 loop spans 18 amino acids. The CDR3 nucleotides read TGTGCCAGCTCACCACTCCGAGTTTTAGGGGGCAGCAATCAGCCCCAGCATTTT. The encoded protein is CASSPLRVLGGSNQPQHF.

This chain links TRBV7-8 with TRBJ1-2; 7 nucleotides agree with TRBD1. Germline CDR1 SGHVS, CDR2 FQNEAQ. The CDR3 length is 15 residues. The V and J ends lost 2 bases and 0 bases, in that order; junction bases with no gene match: 3. CDR3 in DNA: TGTGCCAGCAGCTTATGGGACAGCTCTAACTATGGCTACACCTTC. Encoded protein: CASSLWDSSNYGYTF.

The chain joins TRBV11-3 to TRBJ2-5; 9 bases match TRBD2. Trimming cost V 3 bases and J 2 bases; bases outside gene matches: 4. CDR1 SGHNT and CDR2 YENEEA come from the germline V gene. The CDR3 contains 15 residues. The CDR3 loop reads CASSFTSGPQETQYF. CDR3 in DNA: TGTGCCAGCAGCTTCACTAGCGGGCCTCAAGAGACCCAGTACTTC.

The rearrangement uses TRBV18 and TRBJ2-1, with D unclear. The germline V gene encodes CDR1 KGHSH and CDR2 LQKENI. This CDR3 contains 15 residues. The V and J ends lost 1 base and 0 bases respectively, with 7 bases between them. The CDR3 is CASSPQQSSYNEQFF. The CDR3 DNA sequence: TGTGCCAGCTCACCACAACAGAGCTCCTACAATGAGCAGTTCTTC.

This clone was detected once. This chain links TRBV28 with TRBJ1-4; possible D gene TRBD1, 6 bases. V was shortened by 6 bases and J by 3 bases, with 17 bases between the two germline ends. This CDR3 contains 16 residues. Per the germline V gene, CDR1 is MDHEN and CDR2 is SYDVKM. DNA of the CDR3: TGTGCCAGCAGCTCCCTATCCCCAGGGGCTAATGAAAAACTGTTTTTT. Translation: CASSSLSPGANEKLFF.

This clone has just a few counts. This chain uses TRBV9 with TRBJ2-1; possibly TRBD1 for D (6 bases). The CDR3 spans 16 residues. V dropped 4 bases and J dropped 8 bases, with 22 bases sitting between them. Germline V CDR1 and CDR2: SGDLS, YYNGEE. CDR3 DNA: TGTGCCAGCAGCCAGAAACAGGGCTTGCCTTTGTATGAGCAGTTCTTC. Amino acid sequence: CASSQKQGLPLYEQFF. The full variable domain, rest sourced from reference TRBV9 and TRBJ2-1, is DSGVTQTPKHLITATGQRVTLRCSPRSGDLSVYWYQQSLDQGLQFLIQYYNGEERAKGNILERFSAQQFPDLHSELNLSSLELGDSALYFCASSQKQGLPLYEQFFGPGTRLTVL.

Turning to this clone: Distinct nucleotide sequences in the sample also encode this CDR3. The rearrangement links TRBV10-3 to TRBJ1-2; D might be TRBD1 (6 bases). The CDR3 contains 12 residues. Germline CDR1 reads ENHRY; CDR2 reads SYGVKD. With 6 bases removed from V and 4 bases from J, the gap between germline ends came to 9 bases. In nucleotides, the CDR3 is TGTGCCATCAGCGAACAGGGCTATGGCTACACCTTC. This codes for CAISEQGYGYTF.

The chain links TRBV2 to TRBJ1-2; D possibly corresponds to TRBD1 (5 bases). The germline gives CDR1 SNHLY, CDR2 FYNNEI. V lost 6 bases and J 7 bases, leaving 15 bases between the germline ends. This CDR3 comprises 13 residues. CDR3: CASRDQVGGGYTF. In DNA, the CDR3 is TGTGCCAGCAGGGACCAAGTGGGGGGTGGCTACACCTTC.

Here the CDR3 DNA reads TGTGCCACCAGCAGAGCGATTCGGTCACCCCTCCACTTT. It is translated as CATSRAIRSPLHF. The rearrangement links TRBV15 to TRBJ1-6; D remains ambiguous. CDR1 is LNHNV and CDR2 is YYDKDF in the germline V gene (reference sequence). V was pared by 1 base and J by 10 bases, with 8 bases between. CDR3 length equals 13 residues.

The CDR3 loop reads CTSSLVSGGITNEKLFF. CDR3 DNA sequence: TGCACCAGCAGCCTCGTTTCAGGGGGTATTACTAATGAAAAACTGTTTTTT. This sequence joins TRBV1 and TRBJ1-4; the D call of TRBD1 is as the table states it, not checked on the DNA. TRBV1 corresponds to a pseudogene. There are 17 residues in the CDR3.

The J gene is TRBJ2-1, the V gene TRBV12-3 or TRBV12-4; D gene unclear. The CDR3 is made up of 12 amino acids. Trimming left V 3 bases short and J 9 bases short, with 9 bases between. In nucleotides, the CDR3 is TGTGCCAGCAGTTTTCGTACGGGTGAGCAGTTCTTC. As protein: CASSFRTGEQFF.

J is TRBJ2-2 and V is TRBV5-1; 8 bases line up with TRBD1. The CDR3 is 16 residues long. With V trimmed by 0 bases and J by 3 bases, 4 bases remained unmatched. Germline values: CDR1 SGHRS, CDR2 YFSETQ. DNA of the CDR3: TGCGCCAGCAGCTTGGGGACAGGGTATGACACCGGGGAGCTGTTTTTT. This sequence encodes CASSLGTGYDTGELFF. The whole variable domain, filled in from reference TRBV5-1 and TRBJ2-2, reads KAGVTQTPRYLIKTRGQQVTLSCSPISGHRSVSWYQQTPGQGLQFLFEYFSETQRNKGNFPGRFSGRQFSNSRSEMNVSTLELGDSALYLCASSLGTGYDTGELFFGEGSRLTVL.

This clone was recorded only once. The chain joins TRBV28 to TRBJ1-5; 7 positions agree with TRBD1. CDR1 is MDHEN, CDR2 SYDVKM, per germline. The ends lost 4 bases at V and 9 bases at J; junction bases unmatched: 18. This CDR3 is built from 17 residues. CDR3 bases: TGTGCCAGCAGTTATATTTACGCGGACAGGAGGACGGTGCCCCAGCATTTT. It encodes CASSYIYADRRTVPQHF.